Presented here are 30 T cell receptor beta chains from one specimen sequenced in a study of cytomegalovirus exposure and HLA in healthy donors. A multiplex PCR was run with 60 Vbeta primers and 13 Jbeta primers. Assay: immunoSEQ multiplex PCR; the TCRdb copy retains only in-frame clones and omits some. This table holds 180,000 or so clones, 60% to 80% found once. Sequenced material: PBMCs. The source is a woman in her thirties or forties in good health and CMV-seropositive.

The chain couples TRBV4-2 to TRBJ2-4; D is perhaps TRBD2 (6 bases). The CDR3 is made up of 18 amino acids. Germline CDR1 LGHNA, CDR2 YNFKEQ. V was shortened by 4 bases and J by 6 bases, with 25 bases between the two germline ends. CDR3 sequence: CASSPLSGDPLGGNIQYF. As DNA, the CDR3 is TGTGCCAGCAGCCCTCTATCGGGGGATCCCTTAGGTGGAAACATTCAGTACTTC.

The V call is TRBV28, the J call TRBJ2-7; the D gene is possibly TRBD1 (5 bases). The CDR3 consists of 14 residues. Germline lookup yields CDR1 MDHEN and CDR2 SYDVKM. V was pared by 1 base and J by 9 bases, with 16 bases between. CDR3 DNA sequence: TGTGCCAGCAGTTTATCTTATCAGGGAAGGGGGCAGTACTTC. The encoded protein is CASSLSYQGRGQYF.

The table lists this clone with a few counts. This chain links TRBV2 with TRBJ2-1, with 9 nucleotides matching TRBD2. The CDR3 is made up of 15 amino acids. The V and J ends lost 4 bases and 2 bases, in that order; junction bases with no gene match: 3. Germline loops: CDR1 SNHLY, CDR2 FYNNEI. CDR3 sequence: CASSGGLAPYNEQFF. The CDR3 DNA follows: TGTGCCAGCAGTGGAGGACTAGCGCCCTACAATGAGCAGTTCTTC.

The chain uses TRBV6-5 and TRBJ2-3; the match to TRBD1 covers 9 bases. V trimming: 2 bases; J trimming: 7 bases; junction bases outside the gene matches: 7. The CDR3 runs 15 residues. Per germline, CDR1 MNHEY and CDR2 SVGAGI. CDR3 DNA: TGTGCCAGCAGTTACCGCGGACAGGGGAGATATACGCAGTATTTT. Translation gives CASSYRGQGRYTQYF.

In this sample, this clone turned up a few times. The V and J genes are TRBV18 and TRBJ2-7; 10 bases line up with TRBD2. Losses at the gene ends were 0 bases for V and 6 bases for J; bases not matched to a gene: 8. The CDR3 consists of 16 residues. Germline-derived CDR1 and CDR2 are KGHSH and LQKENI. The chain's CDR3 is CASSPPGLAKVAEQYF. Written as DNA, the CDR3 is TGTGCCAGCTCACCACCGGGACTAGCGAAAGTCGCCGAGCAGTACTTC.

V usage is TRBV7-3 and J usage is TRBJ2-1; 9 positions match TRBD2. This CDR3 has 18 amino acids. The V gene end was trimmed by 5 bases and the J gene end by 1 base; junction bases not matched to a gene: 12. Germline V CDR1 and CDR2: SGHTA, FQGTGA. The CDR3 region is CASSPGLASRFSYNEQFF. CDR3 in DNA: TGTGCCAGCAGCCCCGGACTAGCGTCCCGTTTTTCCTACAATGAGCAGTTCTTC. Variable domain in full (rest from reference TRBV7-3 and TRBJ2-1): GAGVSQTPSNKVTEKGKYVELRCDPISGHTALYWYRQSLGQGPEFLIYFQGTGAADDSGLPNDRFFAVRPEGSVSTLKIQRTERGDSAVYLCASSPGLASRFSYNEQFFGPGTRLTVL.

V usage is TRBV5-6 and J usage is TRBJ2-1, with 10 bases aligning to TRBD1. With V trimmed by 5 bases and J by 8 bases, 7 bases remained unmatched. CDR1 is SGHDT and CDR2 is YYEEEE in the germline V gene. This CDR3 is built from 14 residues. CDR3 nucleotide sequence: TGTGCCAGCAGAACCGGGACAGGGGCCCATGAGCAGTTCTTC. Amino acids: CASRTGTGAHEQFF.

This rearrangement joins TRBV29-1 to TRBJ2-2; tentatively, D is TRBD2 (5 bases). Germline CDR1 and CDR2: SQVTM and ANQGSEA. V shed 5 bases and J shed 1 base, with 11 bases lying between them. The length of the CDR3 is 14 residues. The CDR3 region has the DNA TGCAGCGTTCTGCTAGCCAGGAACACCGGGGAGCTGTTTTTT. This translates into CSVLLARNTGELFF.

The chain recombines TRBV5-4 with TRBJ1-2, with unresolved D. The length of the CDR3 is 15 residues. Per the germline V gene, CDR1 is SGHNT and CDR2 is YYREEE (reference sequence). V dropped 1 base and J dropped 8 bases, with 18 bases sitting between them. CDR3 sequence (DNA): TGTGCCAGCAGCTTGTGGGCCTCCACCACGGGGGGCTACACCTTC. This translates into CASSLWASTTGGYTF.

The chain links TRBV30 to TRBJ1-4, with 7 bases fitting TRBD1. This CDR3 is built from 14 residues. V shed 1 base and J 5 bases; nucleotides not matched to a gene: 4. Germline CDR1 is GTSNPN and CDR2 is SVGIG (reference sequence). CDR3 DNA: TGTGCCTGGAGTGGACAGGGTAGGAATGAAAAACTGTTTTTT. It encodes CAWSGQGRNEKLFF. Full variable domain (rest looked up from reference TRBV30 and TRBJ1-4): SQTIHQWPATLVQPVGSPLSLECTVEGTSNPNLYWYRQAAGRGLQLLFYSVGIGQISSEVPQNLSASRPQDRQFILSSKKLLLSDSGFYLCAWSGQGRNEKLFFGSGTQLSVL.

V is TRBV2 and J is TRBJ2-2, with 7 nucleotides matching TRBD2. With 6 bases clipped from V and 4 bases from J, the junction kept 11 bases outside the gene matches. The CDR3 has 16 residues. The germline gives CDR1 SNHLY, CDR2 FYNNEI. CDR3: CASSPWGGVGTGELFF. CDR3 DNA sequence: TGTGCCAGCAGCCCATGGGGGGGAGTCGGCACCGGGGAGCTGTTTTTT.

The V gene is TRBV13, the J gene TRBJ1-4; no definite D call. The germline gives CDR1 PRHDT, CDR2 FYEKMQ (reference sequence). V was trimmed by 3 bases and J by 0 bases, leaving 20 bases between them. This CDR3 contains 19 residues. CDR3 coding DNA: TGTGCCAGCAGCTTGACTAAGTGGGGTCCCCTTGCAACTAATGAAAAACTGTTTTTT. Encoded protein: CASSLTKWGPLATNEKLFF.

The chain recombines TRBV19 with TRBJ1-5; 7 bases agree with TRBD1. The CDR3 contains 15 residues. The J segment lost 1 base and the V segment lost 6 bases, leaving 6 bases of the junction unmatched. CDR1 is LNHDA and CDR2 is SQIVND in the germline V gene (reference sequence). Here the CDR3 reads CASSLTGLSNQPQHF. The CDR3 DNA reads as TGTGCCAGTAGCCTGACAGGGTTAAGCAATCAGCCCCAGCATTTT.

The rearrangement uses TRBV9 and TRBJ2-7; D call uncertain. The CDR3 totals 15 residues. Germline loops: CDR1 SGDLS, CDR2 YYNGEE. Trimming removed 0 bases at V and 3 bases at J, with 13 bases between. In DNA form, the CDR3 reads TGTGCCAGCAGCGTAGCTATGGGCCCCAACTACGAGCAGTACTTC. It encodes CASSVAMGPNYEQYF.

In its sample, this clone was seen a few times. CDR3 DNA sequence: TGTGCCAGCAGCTTAGCGTCCAGCGGGAGGGACAATGAGCAGTTCTTC. This encodes CASSLASSGRDNEQFF. The chain combines TRBV7-9 with TRBJ2-1, with 10 bases fitting TRBD2. Trimming took 0 bases from V and 5 from J; bases not matched to a gene: 4. Looked up from germline, CDR1 is SEHNR and CDR2 is FQNEAQ (reference sequence). The CDR3 runs 16 residues.

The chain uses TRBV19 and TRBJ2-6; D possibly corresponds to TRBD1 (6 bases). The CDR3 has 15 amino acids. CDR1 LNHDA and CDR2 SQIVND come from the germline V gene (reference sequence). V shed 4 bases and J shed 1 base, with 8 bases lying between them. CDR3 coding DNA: TGTGCCAGTAGTAGTACAGGGTCTGGGGCCAACGTCCTGACTTTC. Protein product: CASSSTGSGANVLTF. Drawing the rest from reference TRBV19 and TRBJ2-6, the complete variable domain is DGGITQSPKYLFRKEGQNVTLSCEQNLNHDAMYWYRQDPGQGLRLIYYSQIVNDFQKGDIAEGYSVSREKKESFPLTVTSAQKNPTAFYLCASSSTGSGANVLTFGAGSRLTVL.

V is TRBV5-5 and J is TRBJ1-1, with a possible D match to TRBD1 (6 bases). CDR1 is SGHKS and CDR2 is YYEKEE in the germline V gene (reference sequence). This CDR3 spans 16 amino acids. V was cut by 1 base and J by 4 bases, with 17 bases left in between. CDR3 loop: CASSLLGGAQGTEAFF. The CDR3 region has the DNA TGTGCCAGCAGCTTGCTGGGGGGGGCACAGGGCACTGAAGCTTTCTTT.

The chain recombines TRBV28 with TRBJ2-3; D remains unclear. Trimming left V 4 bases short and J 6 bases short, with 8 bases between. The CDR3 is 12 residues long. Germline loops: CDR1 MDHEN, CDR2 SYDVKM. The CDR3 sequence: CASSSELDTQYF. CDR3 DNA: TGTGCCAGCAGTTCCGAGTTGGATACGCAGTATTTT.

This CDR3 reads CASSPRGGRETQYF. The CDR3 nucleotides read TGTGCCAGCAGCCCCCGCGGAGGGAGAGAGACCCAGTACTTC. This chain links TRBV5-4 with TRBJ2-5; TRBD2 might be the D (6 bases). This CDR3 is built from 14 residues. From germline, CDR1 is SGHNT and CDR2 YYREEE (reference sequence). Between the trimmed V and J ends, which lost 4 bases and 4 bases, there was a span of 14 bases.

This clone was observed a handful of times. The CDR3 region is CASSTGLAGYEQYF. As DNA, the CDR3 is TGTGCCAGCAGCACCGGGCTAGCGGGATACGAGCAGTACTTC. This sequence joins TRBV7-2 and TRBJ2-7; 9 bases match TRBD2. The germline V gene encodes CDR1 SGHTA and CDR2 FQGNSA. J gave up 4 bases and V 5 bases, and 6 bases lay outside the gene matches. The CDR3 sequence is 14 residues long. The variable domain in full, with the rest retrieved from reference TRBV7-2 and TRBJ2-7, is GAGVSQSPSNKVTEKGKDVELRCDPISGHTALYWYRQSLGQGLEFLIYFQGNSAPDKSGLPSDRFSAERTGGSVSTLTIQRTQQEDSAVYLCASSTGLAGYEQYFGPGTRLTVT.

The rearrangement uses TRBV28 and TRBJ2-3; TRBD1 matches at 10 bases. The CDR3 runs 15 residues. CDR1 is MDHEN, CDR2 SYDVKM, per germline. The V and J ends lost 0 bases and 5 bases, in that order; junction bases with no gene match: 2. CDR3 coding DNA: TGTGCCAGCAGTTTATGGACAGGGGGCAAAGATACGCAGTATTTT. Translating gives CASSLWTGGKDTQYF.

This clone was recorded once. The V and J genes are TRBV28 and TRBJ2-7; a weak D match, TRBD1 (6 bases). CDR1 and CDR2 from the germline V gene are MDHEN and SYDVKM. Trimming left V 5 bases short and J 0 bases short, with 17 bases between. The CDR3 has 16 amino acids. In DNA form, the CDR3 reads TGTGCCAGCAGTCGAATCGGGACACCCCTCTCCTACGAGCAGTACTTC. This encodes CASSRIGTPLSYEQYF.

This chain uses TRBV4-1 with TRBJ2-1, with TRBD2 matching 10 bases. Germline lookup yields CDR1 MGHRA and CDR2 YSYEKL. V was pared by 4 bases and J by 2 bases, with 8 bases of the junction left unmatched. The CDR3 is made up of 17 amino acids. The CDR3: CASSRTIAGGPYNEQFF. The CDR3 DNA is TGCGCCAGCAGCCGCACTATAGCGGGAGGCCCCTACAATGAGCAGTTCTTC.

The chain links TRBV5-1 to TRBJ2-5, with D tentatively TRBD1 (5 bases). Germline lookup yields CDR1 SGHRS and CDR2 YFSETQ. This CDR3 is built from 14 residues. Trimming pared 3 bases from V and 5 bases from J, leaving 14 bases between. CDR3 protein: CASSSQGLRETQYF. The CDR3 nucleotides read TGCGCCAGCAGCTCCCAGGGCTTGCGCGAGACCCAGTACTTC.

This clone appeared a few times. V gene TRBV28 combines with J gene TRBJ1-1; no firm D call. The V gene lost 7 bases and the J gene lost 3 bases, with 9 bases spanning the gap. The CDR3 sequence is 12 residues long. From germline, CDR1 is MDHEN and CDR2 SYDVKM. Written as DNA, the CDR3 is TGTGCCAGCACTGAGCTCCACACTGAAGCTTTCTTT. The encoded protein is CASTELHTEAFF.

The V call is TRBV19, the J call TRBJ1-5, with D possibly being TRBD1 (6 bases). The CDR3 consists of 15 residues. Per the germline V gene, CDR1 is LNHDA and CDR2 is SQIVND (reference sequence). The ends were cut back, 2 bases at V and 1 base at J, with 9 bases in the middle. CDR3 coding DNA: TGTGCCAGTAGTATAAGACAGGCCAGCAATCAGCCCCAGCATTTT. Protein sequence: CASSIRQASNQPQHF.

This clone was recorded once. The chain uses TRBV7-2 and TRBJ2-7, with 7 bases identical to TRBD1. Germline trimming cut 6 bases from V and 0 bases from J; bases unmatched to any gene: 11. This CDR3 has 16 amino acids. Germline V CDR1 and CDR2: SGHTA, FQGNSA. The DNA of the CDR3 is TGTGCCAGCAGTCTAGGGTCCAGGGGGAGCTCCTACGAGCAGTACTTC. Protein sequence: CASSLGSRGSSYEQYF.

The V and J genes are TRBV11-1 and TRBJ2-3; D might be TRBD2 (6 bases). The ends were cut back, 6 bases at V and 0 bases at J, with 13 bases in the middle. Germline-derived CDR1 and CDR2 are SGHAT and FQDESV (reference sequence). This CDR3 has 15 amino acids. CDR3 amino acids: CASSLYGSSTDTQYF. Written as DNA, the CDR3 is TGTGCCAGCAGTCTTTACGGGAGTAGCACAGATACGCAGTATTTT.

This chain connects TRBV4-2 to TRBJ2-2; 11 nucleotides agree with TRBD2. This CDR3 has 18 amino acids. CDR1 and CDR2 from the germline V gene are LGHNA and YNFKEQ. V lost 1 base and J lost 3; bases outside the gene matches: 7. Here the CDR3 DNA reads TGTGCCAGCAGCCAAGGCGATCTAGCGGGAGGCGACACCGGGGAGCTGTTTTTT. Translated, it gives CASSQGDLAGGDTGELFF.

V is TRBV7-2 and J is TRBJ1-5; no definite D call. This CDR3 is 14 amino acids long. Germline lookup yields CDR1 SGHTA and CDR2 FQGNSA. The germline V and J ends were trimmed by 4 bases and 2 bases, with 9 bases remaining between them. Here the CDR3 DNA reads TGTGCCAGCAGCTCAACTGGAGGCAATCAGCCCCAGCATTTT. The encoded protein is CASSSTGGNQPQHF.